The 22 T cell receptor beta chains listed next were all sequenced from one sample in a study of response to subunit inactivated influenza vaccine. TCRdb analysed the RT-PCR reads with MiXCR anew, one entry per CDR3 protein. The table lists under 200,000 distinct CDR3 sequences, 11% of them singletons. The sample in question was non-naive T cells sorted from PBMCs, obtained about 40 days after vaccination. These receptors were taken from a man aged 45-65 years who received an inactivated influenza vaccine.

The table lists this clonotype with a few counts. The chain joins TRBV7-9 to TRBJ2-1, with 10 bases lining up with TRBD2. The CDR3 runs to 15 residues. Germline V gene sequence: CDR1 SEHNR, CDR2 FQNEAQ (reference sequence). V dropped 2 bases and J dropped 7; count of bases not matched to a gene: 5. CDR3 sequence reads: CASSLSGTSVNEQFF. The CDR3 DNA sequence: TGTGCCAGCAGCTTATCCGGGACTAGCGTTAATGAGCAGTTCTTC.

This clonotype was counted ten times or more. The chain has TRBV5-1 and TRBJ2-7; D might be TRBD2 (6 bases). This CDR3 spans 12 amino acids. The V gene lost 4 bases and the J gene lost 7 bases, with 12 bases spanning the gap. Germline loops: CDR1 SGHRS, CDR2 YFSETQ. CDR3 DNA: TGCGCCAGCAGCCTCGGAGGGAGGGAGCAGTACTTC. As protein: CASSLGGREQYF.

This clonotype was observed many times. J is TRBJ2-5 and V is TRBV5-1; 12 bases are shared with TRBD2. V lost 5 bases and J lost 5; bases outside the gene matches: 10. There are 16 residues in the CDR3. From germline, CDR1 is SGHRS and CDR2 YFSETQ. CDR3 residues: CASRPSTSGGGETQYF. Written as DNA, the CDR3 is TGCGCCAGCAGACCGTCGACTAGCGGGGGAGGTGAGACCCAGTACTTC. The full variable domain, its missing parts supplied by reference TRBV5-1 and TRBJ2-5, is KAGVTQTPRYLIKTRGQQVTLSCSPISGHRSVSWYQQTPGQGLQFLFEYFSETQRNKGNFPGRFSGRQFSNSRSEMNVSTLELGDSALYLCASRPSTSGGGETQYFGPGTRLLVL.

The sample holds many counts of this clonotype. V is TRBV2 and J is TRBJ2-1; 12 nucleotides match TRBD2. J gave up 0 bases and V 5 bases, and 2 bases lay outside the gene matches. The V gene's germline CDR1 is SNHLY and CDR2 FYNNEI. The CDR3 covers 16 residues. CDR3 sequence reads: CASSRLAGASYNEQFF. The CDR3 DNA sequence: TGTGCCAGCAGTCGACTAGCGGGGGCCTCCTACAATGAGCAGTTCTTC.

This clonotype was counted ten times or more. The chain links TRBV12-3 or TRBV12-4 to TRBJ2-4, with a tentative D call TRBD1 (6 bases). The CDR3 covers 13 residues. V was shortened by 6 bases and J by 6 bases, with 12 bases between the two germline ends. The DNA for the CDR3 is TGTGCCAGCAGAACAGGGTCCGCAAACATTCAGTACTTC. It encodes CASRTGSANIQYF.

V is TRBV5-1 and J is TRBJ1-2; 8 nucleotides agree with TRBD1. CDR1 SGHRS and CDR2 YFSETQ come from the germline V gene. Unmatched junction bases numbered 5, after V lost 3 bases and J lost 4 bases. This CDR3 is 14 amino acids long. CDR3 loop: CASSSGQEFYGYTF. DNA for the CDR3: TGCGCCAGCAGCTCGGGACAGGAATTCTATGGCTACACCTTC.

The chain joins TRBV9 to TRBJ2-1, with TRBD2 matching over 11 bases. This CDR3 contains 15 residues. V trimming: 2 bases; J trimming: 6 bases; junction bases outside the gene matches: 4. Germline V gives CDR1 SGDLS, CDR2 YYNGEE. The CDR3 bases are TGTGCCAGCAGCGTTAGTGGGACTAGCGGCAATGAGCAGTTCTTC. Translating gives CASSVSGTSGNEQFF.

V gene TRBV10-3 combines with J gene TRBJ2-1; TRBD2 matches at 15 bases. Germline V CDR1 and CDR2: ENHRY, SYGVKD. With V trimmed by 3 bases and J by 12 bases, 21 bases remained unmatched. The length of the CDR3 is 20 residues. This CDR3 reads CAISDGSLRKQGLAGGPQFF. In DNA, the CDR3 is TGTGCCATCAGTGACGGGTCGCTCCGTAAACAGGGACTAGCGGGAGGCCCGCAGTTCTTC.

This clonotype occurred many times. The chain carries TRBV12-3 or TRBV12-4 and TRBJ2-7, with 8 bases identical to TRBD1. The CDR3 is made up of 14 amino acids. J gave up 2 bases and V 5 bases, and 5 bases lay outside the gene matches. Written as DNA, the CDR3 is TGTGCCAGCAGTGCAACGGGACAGGCCTACGAGCAGTACTTC. It translates to CASSATGQAYEQYF.

V usage is TRBV12-3 or TRBV12-4 and J usage is TRBJ1-1; TRBD1 matches 7 bases. CDR3 length: 14 amino acids. The V and J ends lost 8 bases and 0 bases, in that order; junction bases with no gene match: 6. In DNA, the CDR3 is TGTGCCAGCGAGGACAGGCGCATGAACACTGAAGCTTTCTTT. This codes for CASEDRRMNTEAFF.

This clonotype was picked up many times. This chain links TRBV7-2 with TRBJ2-7; no clear D gene. V lost 0 bases and J 2 bases, leaving 11 bases between the germline ends. The CDR3 is 15 residues long. The germline V gene has CDR1 SGHTA and CDR2 FQGNSA. CDR3 sequence (DNA): TGTGCCAGCAGCTTAGCAGCTAGTCAGCCCTACGAGCAGTACTTC. This codes for CASSLAASQPYEQYF.

This chain connects TRBV7-9 to TRBJ2-7; D could derive from TRBD1 or TRBD2 (5 bases each). Trimming cost V 1 base and J 1 base, with 14 bases left between them. The CDR3 sequence is 16 residues long. Per germline, CDR1 SEHNR and CDR2 FQNEAQ (reference sequence). CDR3 sequence reads: CASSLDWGTDSYEQYF. The CDR3 coding sequence is TGTGCCAGCAGCTTAGATTGGGGGACGGATTCCTACGAGCAGTACTTC.

A few counts support this clonotype. The chain joins TRBV6-2 or TRBV6-3 to TRBJ2-7; D assignment may be TRBD1 or TRBD2 (6 bases each). In germline, CDR1 is MNHEY, CDR2 SVGEGT. Trimming cost V 0 bases and J 2 bases, with 11 bases left between them. The length of the CDR3 is 15 residues. CDR3 sequence reads: CASSYSWRGAYEQYF. The CDR3 DNA follows: TGTGCCAGCAGTTACTCGTGGAGGGGGGCCTACGAGCAGTACTTC.

Many counts were recorded for this clonotype. The chain uses TRBV12-3 or TRBV12-4 and TRBJ2-3; D ambiguous. This CDR3 is built from 13 residues. With 7 bases removed from V and 5 bases from J, the gap between germline ends came to 13 bases. The CDR3 DNA follows: TGTGCCAGCACCCTCCGTCTGGGAGATACGCAGTATTTT. As protein: CASTLRLGDTQYF.

At least ten counts were recorded for this clonotype. The chain recombines TRBV24-1 with TRBJ2-3, with TRBD1 matching over 11 bases. V lost 5 bases, J lost 3 bases, and 9 bases stayed unmatched. The CDR3 is made up of 17 amino acids. The germline V gene has CDR1 KGHDR and CDR2 SFDVKD. CDR3 bases: TGTGCCACCAGTGTGGCCGCCGGGACAGGGGGTACAGATACGCAGTATTTT. It translates to CATSVAAGTGGTDTQYF.

The rearrangement joins TRBV27 to TRBJ2-7; no firm D call. Trimming removed 3 bases from V and 7 bases from J, with 16 bases in between. CDR3 length: 14 amino acids. Per germline, CDR1 MNHEY and CDR2 SMNVEV (reference sequence). The chain's CDR3 is CASSLGQTTGEQYF. CDR3 DNA sequence: TGTGCCAGCAGTTTGGGCCAGACCACCGGGGAGCAGTACTTC.

This chain joins TRBV20-1 and TRBJ2-3; TRBD2 matches at 10 bases. Germline CDR1 reads DFQATT; CDR2 reads SNEGSKA (reference sequence). The CDR3 has 16 residues. Germline trimming cut 0 bases from V and 5 bases from J; bases unmatched to any gene: 8. The CDR3 sequence: CSARDPLAGVLDTQYF. In DNA, the CDR3 is TGCAGTGCTAGAGATCCGCTAGCGGGAGTGCTAGATACGCAGTATTTT.

This clonotype has just a few counts. The V call is TRBV3-1, the J call TRBJ2-7, with 8 bases identical to TRBD2. The CDR3 contains 15 residues. With V trimmed by 6 bases and J by 4 bases, 11 bases remained unmatched. The V gene's germline CDR1 is LGHDT and CDR2 YNNKEL (reference sequence). The CDR3 bases are TGTGCCAGCAGAGGGTGGAGCGGGAGTGGATACGAGCAGTACTTC. This sequence encodes CASRGWSGSGYEQYF.

A word on this clonotype: A much larger clone sits a single nucleotide away, making a read error possible. The chain links TRBV7-3 to TRBJ2-1; 10 nucleotides line up with TRBD1. The J segment lost 2 bases and the V segment lost 4 bases, leaving 5 bases of the junction unmatched. The germline V gene has CDR1 SGHTA and CDR2 FQGTGA. This CDR3 region has 16 residues. The CDR3 region is CASSSRTGGPYNEQFF. CDR3 nucleotides: TGTGCCAGCAGCTCACGGACAGGGGGGCCCTACAATGAGCAGTTCTTC.

This chain connects TRBV4-2 to TRBJ2-7; D not certain. The CDR3 is made up of 12 amino acids. CDR1 is LGHNA and CDR2 is YNFKEQ in the germline V gene. Trimming took off 0 bases at V and 10 bases at J, with 10 bases between the two ends. CDR3 in amino acids: CASSQDLSLQYF. The CDR3 region has the DNA TGTGCCAGCAGCCAAGATTTATCGCTTCAGTACTTC.

This chain uses TRBV30 with TRBJ1-5; D is ambiguous. V was cut by 5 bases and J by 2 bases, with 10 bases left in between. Germline V CDR1 and CDR2: GTSNPN, SVGIG (reference sequence). The CDR3 sequence is 13 residues long. The CDR3 region has the DNA TGTGCCTGGGCGAAGGGAGGCAATCAGCCCCAGCATTTT. Its translation: CAWAKGGNQPQHF.

In its sample, this clonotype was seen a few times. This chain joins TRBV20-1 and TRBJ2-3, with 8 bases aligning to TRBD2. V lost 3 bases and J lost 2; bases outside the gene matches: 10. Germline CDR1 reads DFQATT; CDR2 reads SNEGSKA (reference sequence). CDR3 length: 16 amino acids. The DNA for the CDR3 is TGCAGTGCTAGGTCAATAATAGCGGGGTCCACAGATACGCAGTATTTT. Its protein product is CSARSIIAGSTDTQYF.